This is a list of T cell receptor beta chains from one sample in a study of beta chain features in type 1 diabetes. Libraries were prepared by immunoSEQ multiplex PCR; TCRdb keeps only in-frame clonotypes and omits some of them. The sample carries tens of thousands of clones, around 32% recorded once. Sequencing was carried out using stem cell memory CD4+ T cells from blood. These receptors were collected from a woman between 18 and 29 years old in good health. CDR3s include the opening cysteine and the closing phenylalanine or tryptophan. A D gene is named only where the DNA matches it firmly. For some rows the clone size is stated as once, few or many, or as a class when expanded; others skip it.

abundance,j_gene,d_gene,v_gene,CDR3nt,CDR3aa
few,TRBJ2-7,TRBD2,TRBV7-2,TGTGCCAGCAGCCCCGTTGGGACTAGCGGCTCCTACGAGCAGTACTTC,CASSPVGTSGSYEQYF
few,TRBJ2-1,TRBD2,TRBV2,TGTGCCAGCAGTGATGAGCGGGGGGGTAACGATGAGCAGTTCTTC,CASSDERGGNDEQFF
NA,TRBJ2-3,NA,TRBV5-1,TGCGCCAGCAGATCAAGCGACGGCACAGATACGCAGTATTTT,CASRSSDGTDTQYF
few,TRBJ2-1,TRBD2,TRBV7-2,TGTGCCAGCAGCGGTAGTCGATGGGCGGGAGATAATGAGCAGTTCTTC,CASSGSRWAGDNEQFF
NA,TRBJ2-5,NA,TRBV30,TGTGCCTGGAGTCCGCAAGTCAGTTTCGAGACCCAGTACTTC,CAWSPQVSFETQYF
once,TRBJ1-1,TRBD1,TRBV7-9,TGTGCCAGCAGCTTACAGGGGGCCGGGAGTACTGAAGCTTTCTTT,CASSLQGAGSTEAFF
NA,TRBJ1-5,NA,TRBV29-1,TGCAGCCGTGGGTTGGCAGGTCCCAATCAGCCCCAGCATTTT,CSRGLAGPNQPQHF
NA,TRBJ2-1,NA,TRBV5-4,TGTGCCAGCAGCTTGAGGACCGGGGAGAATGAGCAGTTCTTC,CASSLRTGENEQFF
NA,TRBJ1-2,NA,TRBV19,TGTGCCAGTAGTATGAAGCCGGGTGATGGCTACACCTTC,CASSMKPGDGYTF
few,TRBJ2-3,TRBD2,TRBV6-6,TGTGCCAGCAGCCCTCTAGCGGGGGGAAACACAGATACGCAGTATTTT,CASSPLAGGNTDTQYF
NA,TRBJ2-3,TRBD2,TRBV11-2,TGTGCCAGCAGCTCGGGACTAGCGGTTCGGAGTGTTAGCACAGATACGCAGTATTTT,CASSSGLAVRSVSTDTQYF
few,TRBJ2-4,NA,TRBV6-6,TGTGCCAGCAGTTCCCCGCGGGCCCGAAGAGGGAACATTCAGTACTTC,CASSSPRARRGNIQYF
NA,TRBJ2-3,TRBD2,TRBV11-1,TGTGCCACCAGACTAGCGGGGATAGATACGCAGTATTTT,CATRLAGIDTQYF
few,TRBJ1-1,NA,TRBV5-1,TGCGCCAGCAGCTGGGAGGACTCTACATCGGCTGAAGCTTTCTTT,CASSWEDSTSAEAFF
few,TRBJ1-1,NA,TRBV5-1,TGCGCCAGCAGCTTTAGTACAGCGAACACTGAAGCTTTCTTT,CASSFSTANTEAFF
NA,TRBJ1-2,TRBD1,TRBV25-1,TGTGCCAGCAGTGGGACAGGGTTCCGCGGCTACACCTTC,CASSGTGFRGYTF
few,TRBJ1-1,NA,TRBV28,TGTGCCAGCAGTTTATTTAGACAGGTTTCTTTCTTT,CASSLFRQVSFF
NA,TRBJ1-2,NA,TRBV19,TGTGCCAGTAGTATCTCTCGACAAATAGCTAACTATGGCTACACCTTC,CASSISRQIANYGYTF
once,TRBJ1-1,TRBD1,TRBV5-1,TGCGCCAGCAGCTTCACAGGGGAAAACACTGAAGCTTTCTTT,CASSFTGENTEAFF
NA,TRBJ2-7,TRBD1,TRBV6-5,TGTGCCAGCAGCGACAGGGTTAGCTACGAGCAGTACTTC,CASSDRVSYEQYF
many,TRBJ2-1,NA,TRBV4-1,TGCGCCAGCAGCCCGACAGGACCACTTTTCAATGAGCAGTTCTTC,CASSPTGPLFNEQFF
few,TRBJ2-5,TRBD2,TRBV6-5,TGTGCCAGCAGTTCCCTGACTAGCGGGAGTCAAGAGACCCAGTACTTC,CASSSLTSGSQETQYF
NA,TRBJ2-3,NA,TRBV19,TGTGCCAGTAGTAGAAACAGGGAGCACACAGATACGCAGTATTTT,CASSRNREHTDTQYF
NA,TRBJ2-7,TRBD2,TRBV18,TGTGCCAGCTCACGACTAGCGGCCTACGAGCAGTACTTC,CASSRLAAYEQYF
NA,TRBJ2-1,NA,TRBV6-5,TGTGCCAGCAGTAACAATATCCTAGCTCGGGAGCAGTTCTTC,CASSNNILAREQFF
few,TRBJ2-7,NA,TRBV7-8,TGTGCCACTAAAGTGAGTGTGACGGAGACCTACGAGCAGTACTTC,CATKVSVTETYEQYF
NA,TRBJ2-3,TRBD2,TRBV6-6,TGTGCCAGCAGTGGTAATGGAGGCGGGGGTGCAGATACGCAGTATTTT,CASSGNGGGGADTQYF
few,TRBJ2-1,TRBD1,TRBV7-3,TGTGCCAGCAGCTTGGGACAGGGAAGTGAGCAGTTCTTC,CASSLGQGSEQFF
NA,TRBJ1-4,TRBD1,TRBV5-1,TGCGCCAGCAGCATTGGACAGGGAAGGAATGAAAAACTGTTTTTT,CASSIGQGRNEKLFF
few,TRBJ1-1,NA,TRBV5-1,TGCGCCAGCAGCTTGGTGGGGGCGAACACTGAAGCTTTCTTT,CASSLVGANTEAFF
few,TRBJ2-7,NA,TRBV18,TGTGCCAGCTCACCGGAAGATTGGGGGGTCTCCTACGAGCAGTACTTC,CASSPEDWGVSYEQYF
NA,TRBJ2-5,TRBD2,TRBV7-8,TGTGCCAGCAGCTGGGGGGGACAAGAGACCCAGTACTTC,CASSWGGQETQYF
NA,TRBJ1-6,NA,TRBV9,TGTGCCAGCAGCGTATCGGAAACAGGGAGTTATAATTCACCCCTCCACTTT,CASSVSETGSYNSPLHF
NA,TRBJ2-1,NA,TRBV12-5,TGTGCTAGTGGTTTGGTATTTGGGGACTCCCAAATGAAGCAGTTCTTC,CASGLVFGDSQMKQFF
few,TRBJ1-2,TRBD1,TRBV7-2,TGTGCCAGCAGCGAAACGGGACAGGGGGTGAGCTATGGCTACACCTTC,CASSETGQGVSYGYTF
once,TRBJ2-7,NA,TRBV7-8,TGTGCCAGCAGCTTAGAGGTTAGCCCTCTGGGCGAGCAGTACTTC,CASSLEVSPLGEQYF
NA,TRBJ1-2,TRBD1,TRBV19,TGTGCCAGTAGCGATGACAGGGGCAAGGAAGGCTACACCTTC,CASSDDRGKEGYTF
few,TRBJ1-6,NA,TRBV30,TGTGCCTGGAGTGTAAACGGGTCACCCCTCCACTTT,CAWSVNGSPLHF
NA,TRBJ2-5,TRBD1,TRBV2,TGTGCCAGCACCCTAGAGGGGGCCAAAGAGACCCAGTACTTC,CASTLEGAKETQYF
few,TRBJ2-3,NA,TRBV4-2,TGTGCCAGCAGTCCCTCCCTGGACAGCGGCGGGACAGATACGCAGTATTTT,CASSPSLDSGGTDTQYF
NA,TRBJ2-5,TRBD2,TRBV7-2,TGTGCCAGCAGCGGGACTAGCACCGGTGAGACCCAGTACTTC,CASSGTSTGETQYF
NA,TRBJ2-3,TRBD2,TRBV11-2,TGTGCCAGCAGCCTCAGGTCCAGCGGGGGGAGCACAGATACGCAGTATTTT,CASSLRSSGGSTDTQYF
NA,TRBJ2-7,TRBD2,TRBV19,TGTGCCAGTAGTAGTTCCCCTACTAGCGGGGGGGCCAGGAGTGAGCAGTACTTC,CASSSSPTSGGARSEQYF
few,TRBJ1-2,NA,TRBV9,TGTGCCAGCAGCGTAGGGGGGCATGGCTACACCTTC,CASSVGGHGYTF
few,TRBJ2-6,NA,TRBV5-1,TGCGCCAGCAGCTTTACTATCTCTGGGGCCAACGTCCTGACTTTC,CASSFTISGANVLTF
few,TRBJ2-6,TRBD1,TRBV18,TGTGCCAGCTCACAAAACAGGGGAGCTGGGGCCAACGTCCTGACTTTC,CASSQNRGAGANVLTF
few,TRBJ2-5,TRBD2,TRBV28,TGTGCCAGCAGGGGGACTAGCGGGAGGACCCAGTACTTC,CASRGTSGRTQYF
few,TRBJ1-1,TRBD1,TRBV4-3,TGCGCCAGCAGCCTAAGCAACAGGGGGAACACTGAAGCTTTCTTT,CASSLSNRGNTEAFF
few,TRBJ2-5,NA,TRBV6-1,TGTGCCAGCAGTGAAGCAGGGCGGGCCCAAGAGACCCAGTACTTC,CASSEAGRAQETQYF
NA,TRBJ2-1,TRBD2,TRBV4-1,TGCGCCAGCAGCCACGGACTAGCGAGACCATCCAGCTCCTACAATGAGCAGTTCTTC,CASSHGLARPSSSYNEQFF